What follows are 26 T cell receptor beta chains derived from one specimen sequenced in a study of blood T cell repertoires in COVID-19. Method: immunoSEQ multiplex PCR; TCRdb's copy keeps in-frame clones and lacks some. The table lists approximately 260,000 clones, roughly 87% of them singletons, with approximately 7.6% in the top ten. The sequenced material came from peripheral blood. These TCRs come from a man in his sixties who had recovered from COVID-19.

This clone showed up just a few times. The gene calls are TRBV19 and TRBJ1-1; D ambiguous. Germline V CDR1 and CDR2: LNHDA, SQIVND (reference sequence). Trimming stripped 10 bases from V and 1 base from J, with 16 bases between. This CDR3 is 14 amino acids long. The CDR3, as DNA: TGTGCCACCTGGGCGCGACGGCCGAACACTGAAGCTTTCTTT. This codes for CATWARRPNTEAFF.

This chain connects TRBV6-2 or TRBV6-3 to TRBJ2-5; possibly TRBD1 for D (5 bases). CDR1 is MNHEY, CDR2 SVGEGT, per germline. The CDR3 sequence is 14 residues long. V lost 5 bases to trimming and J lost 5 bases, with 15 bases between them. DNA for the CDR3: TGTGCCAGCAGTCCGACAGTGTCCGCTGAGACCCAGTACTTC. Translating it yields CASSPTVSAETQYF.

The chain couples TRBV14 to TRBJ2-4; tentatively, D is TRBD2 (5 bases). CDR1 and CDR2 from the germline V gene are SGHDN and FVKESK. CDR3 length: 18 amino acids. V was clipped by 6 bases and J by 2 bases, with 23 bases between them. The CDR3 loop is CASSEVIGRDGTKNIQYF. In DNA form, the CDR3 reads TGTGCCAGCAGTGAAGTAATAGGCCGCGACGGGACCAAAAACATTCAGTACTTC. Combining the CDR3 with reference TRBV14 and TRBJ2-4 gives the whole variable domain EAGVTQFPSHSVIEKGQTVTLRCDPISGHDNLYWYRRVMGKEIKFLLHFVKESKQDESGMPNNRFLAERTGGTYSTLKVQPAELEDSGVYFCASSEVIGRDGTKNIQYFGAGTRLSVL.

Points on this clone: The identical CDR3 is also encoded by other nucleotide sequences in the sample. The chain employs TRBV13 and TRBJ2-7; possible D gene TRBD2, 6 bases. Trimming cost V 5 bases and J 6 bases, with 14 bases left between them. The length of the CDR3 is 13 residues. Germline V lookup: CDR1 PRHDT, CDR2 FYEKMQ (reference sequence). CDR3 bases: TGTGCCAGCAGCCTCCGTCGGGGGTCCGAGCAGTACTTC. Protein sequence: CASSLRRGSEQYF.

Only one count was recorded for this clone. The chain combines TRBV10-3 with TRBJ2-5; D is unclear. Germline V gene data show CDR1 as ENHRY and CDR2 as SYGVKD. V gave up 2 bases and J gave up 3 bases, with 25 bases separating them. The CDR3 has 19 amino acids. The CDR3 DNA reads TGTGCCATCAGTGAGGGCTCCCTGACTTCGCTGTTCATAAAAGAGACCCAGTACTTC. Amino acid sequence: CAISEGSLTSLFIKETQYF.

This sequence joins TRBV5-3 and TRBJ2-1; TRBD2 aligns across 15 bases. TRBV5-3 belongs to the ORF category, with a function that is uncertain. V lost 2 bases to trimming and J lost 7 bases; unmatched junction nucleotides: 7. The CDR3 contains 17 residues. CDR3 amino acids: CARSFPGLAGGGNEQFF. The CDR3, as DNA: TGTGCCAGAAGCTTCCCGGGACTAGCGGGGGGTGGTAATGAGCAGTTCTTC.

CDR3 nucleotides: TGCGCCAGCAGCTCCTGGACAGGGAACACTGAAGCTTTCTTT. Translated: CASSSWTGNTEAFF. The chain recombines TRBV5-1 with TRBJ1-1, with TRBD1 identical over 7 bases. V was pared by 3 bases and J by 1 base, with 3 bases of the junction left unmatched. Per the germline V gene, CDR1 is SGHRS and CDR2 is YFSETQ. The CDR3 runs 14 residues.

The CDR3 sequence: CASSYQGGGAQHF. The CDR3 DNA follows: TGTGCCAGCAGTTACCAGGGTGGGGGGGCCCAGCATTTT. The V call is TRBV6-2 or TRBV6-3, the J call TRBJ1-5; D is possibly TRBD1 (5 bases). The CDR3 covers 13 residues. The germline CDR1 and CDR2 sequences are MNHEY and SVGEGT. Trimming shortened V by 2 bases and J by 11 bases, and 13 bases separated the two germline ends.

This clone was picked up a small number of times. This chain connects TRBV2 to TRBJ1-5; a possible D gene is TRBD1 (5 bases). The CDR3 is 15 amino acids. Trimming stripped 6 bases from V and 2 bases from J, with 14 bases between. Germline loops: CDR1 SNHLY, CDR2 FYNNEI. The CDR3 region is CASSQGKGGNQPQHF. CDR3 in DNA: TGTGCCAGCAGCCAGGGTAAAGGGGGCAATCAGCCCCAGCATTTT. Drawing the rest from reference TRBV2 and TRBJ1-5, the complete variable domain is EPEVTQTPSHQVTQMGQEVILRCVPISNHLYFYWYRQILGQKVEFLVSFYNNEISEKSEIFDDQFSVERPDGSNFTLKIRSTKLEDSAMYFCASSQGKGGNQPQHFGDGTRLSIL.

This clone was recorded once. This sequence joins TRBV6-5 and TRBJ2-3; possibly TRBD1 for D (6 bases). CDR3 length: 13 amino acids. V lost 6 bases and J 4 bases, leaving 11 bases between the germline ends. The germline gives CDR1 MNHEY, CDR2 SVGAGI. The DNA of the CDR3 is TGTGCCAGCAGCCTTAGACAGGCAGATACGCAGTATTTT. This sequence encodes CASSLRQADTQYF.

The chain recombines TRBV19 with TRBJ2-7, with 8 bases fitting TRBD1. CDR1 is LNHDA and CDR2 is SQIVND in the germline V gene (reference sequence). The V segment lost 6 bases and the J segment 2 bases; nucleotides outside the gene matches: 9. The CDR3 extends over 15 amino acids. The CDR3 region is CASSNGQGRPYEQYF. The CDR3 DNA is TGTGCCAGTAGCAATGGACAGGGTCGGCCCTACGAGCAGTACTTC.

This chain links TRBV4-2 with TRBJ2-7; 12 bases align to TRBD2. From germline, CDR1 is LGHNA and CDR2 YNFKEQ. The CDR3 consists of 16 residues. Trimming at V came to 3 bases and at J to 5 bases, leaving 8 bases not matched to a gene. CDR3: CASSQRLAGAPHEQYF. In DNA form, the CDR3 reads TGTGCCAGCAGCCAGAGACTAGCGGGGGCTCCCCACGAGCAGTACTTC.

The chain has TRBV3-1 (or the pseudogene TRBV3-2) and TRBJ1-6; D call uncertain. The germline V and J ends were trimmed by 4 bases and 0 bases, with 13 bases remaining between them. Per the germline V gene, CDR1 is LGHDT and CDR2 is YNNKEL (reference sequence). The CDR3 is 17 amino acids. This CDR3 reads CASSRTGTSSYNSPLHF. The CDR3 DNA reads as TGTGCCAGCAGCCGGACGGGAACTAGCTCCTATAATTCACCCCTCCACTTT.

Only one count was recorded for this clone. CDR3 amino acids: CASSLGQAFGNTIYF. The CDR3 nucleotides are TGTGCCAGCAGTTTAGGTCAGGCTTTTGGAAACACCATATATTTT. The rearrangement uses TRBV27 and TRBJ1-3, with D hard to call. The CDR3 has 15 amino acids. Germline CDR1 MNHEY, CDR2 SMNVEV (reference sequence). V was trimmed by 2 bases and J by 3 bases, leaving 11 bases between them.

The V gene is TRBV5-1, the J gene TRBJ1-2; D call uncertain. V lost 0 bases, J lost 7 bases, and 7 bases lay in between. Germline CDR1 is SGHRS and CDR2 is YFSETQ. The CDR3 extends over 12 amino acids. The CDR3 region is CASSLGWAGYTF. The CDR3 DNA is TGCGCCAGCAGCTTGGGTTGGGCTGGCTACACCTTC.

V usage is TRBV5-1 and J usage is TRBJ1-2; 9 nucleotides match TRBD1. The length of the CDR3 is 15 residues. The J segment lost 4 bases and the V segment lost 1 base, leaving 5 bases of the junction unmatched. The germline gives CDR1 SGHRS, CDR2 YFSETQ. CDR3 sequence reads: CASSLSGTGRYGYTF. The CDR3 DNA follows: TGCGCCAGCAGCTTGTCCGGGACAGGGCGCTATGGCTACACCTTC.

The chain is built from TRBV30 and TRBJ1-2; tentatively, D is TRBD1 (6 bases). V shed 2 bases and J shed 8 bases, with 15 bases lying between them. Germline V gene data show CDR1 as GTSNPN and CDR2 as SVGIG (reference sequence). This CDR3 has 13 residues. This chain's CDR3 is CAWSLTGSRGYTF. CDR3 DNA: TGTGCCTGGAGTTTAACAGGGAGTCGAGGCTACACCTTC.

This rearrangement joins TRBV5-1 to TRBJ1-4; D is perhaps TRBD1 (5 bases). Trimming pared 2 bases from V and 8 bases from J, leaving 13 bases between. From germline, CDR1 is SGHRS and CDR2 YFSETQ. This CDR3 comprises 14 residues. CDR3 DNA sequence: TGCGCCAGCAGCTTCGGACACAATCGCGAAAAACTGTTTTTT. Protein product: CASSFGHNREKLFF.

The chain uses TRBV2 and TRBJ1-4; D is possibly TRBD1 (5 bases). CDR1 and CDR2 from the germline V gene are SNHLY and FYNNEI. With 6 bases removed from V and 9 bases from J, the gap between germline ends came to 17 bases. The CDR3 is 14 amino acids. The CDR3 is CASSQGYVGQKLFF. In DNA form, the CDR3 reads TGTGCCAGCAGCCAGGGTTACGTAGGGCAAAAACTGTTTTTT.

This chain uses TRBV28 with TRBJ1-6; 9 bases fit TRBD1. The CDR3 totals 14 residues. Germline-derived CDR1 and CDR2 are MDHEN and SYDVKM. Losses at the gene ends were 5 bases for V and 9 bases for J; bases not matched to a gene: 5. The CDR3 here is CASSLGTGSSPLHF. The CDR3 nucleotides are TGTGCCAGCAGTCTTGGGACAGGGAGTTCACCCCTCCACTTT. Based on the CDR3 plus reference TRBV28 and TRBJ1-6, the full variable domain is DVKVTQSSRYLVKRTGEKVFLECVQDMDHENMFWYRQDPGLGLRLIYFSYDVKMKEKGDIPEGYSVSREKKERFSLILESASTNQTSMYLCASSLGTGSSPLHFGNGTRLTVT.

The CDR3 loop is CASSQDSSGGSYEQYF. In nucleotides, the CDR3 is TGCGCCAGCAGCCAAGATAGTTCCGGGGGCTCCTACGAGCAGTACTTC. The gene calls are TRBV4-1 and TRBJ2-7; D is perhaps TRBD2 (6 bases). This CDR3 has 16 residues. The germline V and J ends were trimmed by 0 bases and 0 bases, with 12 bases remaining between them. The germline gives CDR1 MGHRA, CDR2 YSYEKL.

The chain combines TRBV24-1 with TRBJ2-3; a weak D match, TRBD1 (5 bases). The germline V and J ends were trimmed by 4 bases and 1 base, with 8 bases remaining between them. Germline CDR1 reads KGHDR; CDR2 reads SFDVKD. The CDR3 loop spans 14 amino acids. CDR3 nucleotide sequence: TGTGCCACCAGTGACTCGACAGGCACAGATACGCAGTATTTT. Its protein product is CATSDSTGTDTQYF.

The DNA for the CDR3 is TGTGCCAGCAGCCAATTCGACACCGGGGAGCTGTTTTTT. Protein product: CASSQFDTGELFF. The genes are TRBV3-1 (or the pseudogene TRBV3-2) and TRBJ2-2, with D unclear. Germline loops: CDR1 LGHDT, CDR2 YNNKEL (reference sequence). V lost 2 bases and J 3 bases, leaving 4 bases between the germline ends. The length of the CDR3 is 13 residues.

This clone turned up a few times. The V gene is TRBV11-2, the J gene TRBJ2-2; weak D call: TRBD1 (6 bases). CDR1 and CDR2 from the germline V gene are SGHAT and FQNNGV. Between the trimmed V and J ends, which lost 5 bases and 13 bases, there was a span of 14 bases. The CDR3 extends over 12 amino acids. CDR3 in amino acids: CASSPSQGLLFF. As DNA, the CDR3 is TGTGCCAGCAGCCCATCACAGGGTTTGCTGTTTTTT.

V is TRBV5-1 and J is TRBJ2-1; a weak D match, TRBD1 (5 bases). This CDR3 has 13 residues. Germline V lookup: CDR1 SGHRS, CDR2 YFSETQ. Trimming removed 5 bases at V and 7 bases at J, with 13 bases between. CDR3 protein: CASRLDSQNEQFF. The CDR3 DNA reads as TGCGCCAGCAGACTTGACAGTCAGAATGAGCAGTTCTTC.

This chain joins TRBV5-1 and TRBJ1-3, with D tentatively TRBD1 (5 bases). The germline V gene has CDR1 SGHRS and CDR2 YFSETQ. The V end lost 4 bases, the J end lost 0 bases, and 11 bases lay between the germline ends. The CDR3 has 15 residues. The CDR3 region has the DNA TGCGCCAGCAGCGTGGGGCCGTACTCTGGAAACACCATATATTTT. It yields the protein CASSVGPYSGNTIYF.